This T cell receptor beta chain was observed in a study of blood T cell repertoires in COVID-19. Study-wide background: The United States, Italy and Spain provided the acute and convalescent COVID-19 samples.

The V end was cut by 1 base, the J end by 7 bases, with 11 bases between. CDR3 length: 14 amino acids. CDR1 is SNHLY and CDR2 is FYNNEI in the germline V gene. Using immunoSEQ multiplex PCR, the repertoire was profiled, and TCRdb retains in-frame clones only, with some absent. The sample has 140,000 or so clones, less than 85% seen once. The sample taken for sequencing was PBMCs or T cells enriched from blood (not recorded which). The chain couples TRBV2 to TRBJ1-5; D is unclear. This TCR was recovered from a woman between 18 and 30 years old who had been exposed to COVID-19. The CDR3 sequence is CASSEGRAGQPQHF. The CDR3 DNA follows: TGTGCCAGCAGTGAAGGGAGGGCGGGCCAGCCCCAGCATTTT.